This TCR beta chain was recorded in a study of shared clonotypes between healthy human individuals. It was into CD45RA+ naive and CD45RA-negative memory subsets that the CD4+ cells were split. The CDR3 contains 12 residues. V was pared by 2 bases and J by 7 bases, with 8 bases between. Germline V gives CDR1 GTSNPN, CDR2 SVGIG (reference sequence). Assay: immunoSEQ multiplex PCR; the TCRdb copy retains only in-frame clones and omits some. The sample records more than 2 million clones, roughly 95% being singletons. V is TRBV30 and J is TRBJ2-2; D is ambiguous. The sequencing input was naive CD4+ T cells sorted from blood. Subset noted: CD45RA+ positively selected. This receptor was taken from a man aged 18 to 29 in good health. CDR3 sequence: CAWSIFHGELFF. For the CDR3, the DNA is TGTGCCTGGAGTATTTTCCACGGGGAGCTGTTTTTT.